The clone carrying this T cell receptor beta chain was found many times. Its antigen remains unknown. This sample was included in a study of spatial heterogeneity in lung cancer. Time point described: sample taken at primary tumor resection. The input material, whole RNA from tumor, nontumor lung or frozen PBMC, was sequenced unsorted. TCRdb re-called the 5' RACE reads through MiXCR, storing one row per CDR3 protein. This sample has 20,000 to 30,000 distinct CDR3 sequences, with less than 5.5% found just once. Overall study results and limits: At tumor resection, ubiquitous expanded TCRs were detected in blood more often than later.

This TCR derives from a male donor with early-stage non-small cell lung cancer. The sample consisted of PBMCs, taken at surgery.

DNA of the CDR3: TGTGCCAGCAGCGTAGATGGCGGCGCGAACACCGGGGAGCTGTTTTTT. Translation gives CASSVDGGANTGELFF. The chain uses TRBV9 and TRBJ2-2; D is unclear. CDR1 and CDR2 (germline): SGDLS, YYNGEE. V gave up 0 bases and J gave up 0 bases, with 9 bases separating them. The CDR3 runs to 16 residues.